The text below deals with one T cell receptor (beta chain). The specificity of this receptor is unknown. One base away there is no much larger clone; base qualities are not given. V loses 4 bases at its end and J loses 2 bases; junction bases beyond the gene matches: 4. The CDR3 runs 13 amino acids, cysteine and phenylalanine included. The retained sequence is limited to the CDR3, 39 bases, with the frame set at the first base. From the germline V gene, CDR1 is SQVTM and CDR2 is ANQGSEA. The record originates from a study of T cell responses to AZD1222 COVID-19 vaccine (dated by TCRdb to the early 2020s). About the investigation overall: AZD1222 recipients given second doses at about 4 weeks or at about 12 weeks were pooled, since spike-specific TCR depth and breadth were not found to differ between the two schedules. A total of approximately 230 trial participants underwent TCR sequencing, of whom around 200 received two doses of AZD1222 and around 25 received two doses of the MenACWY control vaccine. Trial participants were enrolled by age into subgroups of 18-55, 56-69 and 70-plus years, and roughly 150, 30 and 60 TCR-sequenced participants, respectively, were included in these subgroups.

What the work shows at the level of the full study, not this receptor alone: Because no samples from the day 14 peak response were available, repertoires could be characterized only after the peak T cell response. Reportedly, close to half of the unique spike-specific TCRs recognized epitopes lying outside the regions that are mutated in the B.1.351 and B.1.1.7 variants. Participants were mostly white British, with more females than males. The authors suggested clonal diversity may have been underestimated. Conclusions about previously exposed vaccinees are limited because only five to seven AZD1222 recipients were SARS-CoV-2 seropositive at baseline. The 56-69-year group was small, and its depth increase did not reach significance, likely because of low power. CD4 TCRs associated with the vaccine covered the entire spike protein, and the dominant responses were in regions 160-218 and 743-854. A significant rise in spike-specific TCR breadth and depth was observed after two AZD1222 doses relative to day 0 and relative to MenACWY recipients.

The CDR3 regions of human TCRbeta chains were analyzed by immunosequencing. In the original analysis: Repertoire TCRs were matched against a reference library of SARS-CoV-2-specific TCRs generated with the MIRA antigen-specificity platform. Breadth was defined as the fraction of unique TCRs that were SARS-CoV-2-associated, and depth was defined as the fraction of total T cells that were SARS-CoV-2-associated. Each spike-specific TCR was assigned to its reactive spike region and to a CD4 or CD8 class using the MIRA data. Log10-transformed breadth and depth values were compared by one-way ANOVA with Sidak's multiple comparisons tests. Sourced from immuneACCESS, this table was stored by TCRdb with only in-frame sequences that have V and J called. A share of the clones is absent; for the studies checked, an unresolved V gene accounts for under half, and the remainder has no known explanation. That table furnishes V, J and clone size, whereas the DNA furnished D and trimming. In this sample the table shows 150,000 to 200,000 clones, more than 85% of which occur a single time. The ten biggest clones cover more than 0.8% of the sample.

The time point label, read with the paper, signifies: baseline before first vaccination. The vaccinee samples were drawn from two UK trials, COV001 and COV002, one of which was a single-blind randomized controlled phase 2/3 trial testing AZD1222 (ChAdOx1 nCoV-19) in healthy adults. For TCRbeta chain sequencing, PBMC samples from trial participants were taken at day 0 and at day 28 after the second dose. The source is an adult in good health. The sample was peripheral blood, taken on day 0 of AZD1222 vaccination. The rearranged chain carries TRBV29-1 and TRBJ2-7; 8 bases in the junction line up with TRBD2. The CDR3 sequence is CSVASGPPYEQYF. The DNA is TGCAGCGTTGCTAGCGGGCCTCCCTACGAGCAGTACTTC.